Below, 24 T cell receptor beta chains from the same sample are listed, as sequenced in a study of blood T cells in healthy people across ages. Next came a second PCR, run for roughly 6 to 11 cycles, which used a sample-barcoded 5' primer along with a J-beta primer mix. TCRdb re-analysed the 5' RACE reads in MiXCR, keeping a single row per CDR3 protein. The table lists 750,000 or so distinct CDR3 sequences, 20% to 25% of them singletons, with 9% to 9.5% in the top ten. These data are also associated with another study on T cells of mothers and their children.

Sequencing used blood. Receptors originate from a boy aged 5 to 17 in good health.

CDR3 bases: TGCAGCGTTGCTCTGGGGAGATCAACTAATGAAAAACTGTTTTTT. Protein sequence: CSVALGRSTNEKLFF. This chain connects TRBV29-1 to TRBJ1-4; D remains unclear. CDR1 and CDR2 (germline): SQVTM, ANQGSEA. Trimming took 4 bases from V and 0 from J, leaving 12 bases between them. This CDR3 has 15 amino acids.

This clonotype has more than one count but fewer than ten. This chain links TRBV27 with TRBJ2-7; D is uncertain. The length of the CDR3 is 15 residues. V gave up 0 bases and J gave up 3 bases, with 12 bases separating them. The germline CDR1 and CDR2 sequences are MNHEY and SMNVEV (reference sequence). CDR3 coding DNA: TGTGCCAGCAGTTTATCCCACACCCTGAACTACGAGCAGTACTTC. It is translated as CASSLSHTLNYEQYF.

This clonotype has a handful of counts. The V call is TRBV28, the J call TRBJ2-5; maybe TRBD2 (5 bases). TRBJ2-1 matches the DNA end more closely, so the J call is doubtful. Germline CDR1 MDHEN, CDR2 SYDVKM. CDR3 length: 14 amino acids. The CDR3 DNA follows: TGTGCCAGCACGACTAACCCCCTTTACAATGAGCAGTTCTTC. It is translated as CASTTNPLYNEQFF.

There are many counts of this clonotype. This chain links TRBV11-2 with TRBJ2-1, with TRBD2 matching over 7 bases. Trimming removed 7 bases from V and 4 bases from J; junction bases left unmatched: 16. The CDR3 length is 17 residues. Germline CDR1 reads SGHAT; CDR2 reads FQNNGV. The CDR3 DNA is TGTGCCAGCACCTTCCGCTTTCTGGCTAGCGGTTACAATGAGCAGTTCTTC. This sequence encodes CASTFRFLASGYNEQFF. The full variable domain, with the rest looked up from reference TRBV11-2 and TRBJ2-1, is EAGVAQSPRYKIIEKRQSVAFWCNPISGHATLYWYQQILGQGPKLLIQFQNNGVVDDSQLPKDRFSAERLKGVDSTLKIQPAKLEDSAVYLCASTFRFLASGYNEQFFGPGTRLTVL.

The rearrangement uses TRBV12-3 or TRBV12-4 and TRBJ2-3; TRBD2 matches 7 bases. This CDR3 region has 16 residues. J gave up 4 bases and V 1 base, and 8 bases lay outside the gene matches. The CDR3 reads CASSLVAGDGADTQYF. The CDR3 nucleotides read TGTGCCAGCAGTTTAGTTGCGGGAGATGGTGCAGATACGCAGTATTTT.

This sequence joins TRBV12-3 or TRBV12-4 and TRBJ2-2, with 7 bases matching TRBD2. V was pared by 5 bases and J by 4 bases, with 10 bases of the junction left unmatched. CDR3 length: 16 amino acids. Here the CDR3 reads CASSPGTTFGTGELFF. CDR3 in DNA: TGTGCCAGCAGTCCAGGGACTACCTTTGGCACCGGGGAGCTGTTTTTT.

This chain joins TRBV20-1 and TRBJ1-2; D remains unclear. Looked up from germline, CDR1 is DFQATT and CDR2 is SNEGSKA (reference sequence). V lost 3 bases, J lost 1 base, and 9 bases lay in between. The CDR3 consists of 13 residues. CDR3 bases: TGCAGTGCTAGGACTGAGTTTAACTATGGCTACACCTTC. This translates into CSARTEFNYGYTF.

The V gene is TRBV15, the J gene TRBJ2-5; D remains unclear. The V and J ends lost 4 bases and 3 bases respectively, with 15 bases between them. This CDR3 has 15 amino acids. The V gene's germline CDR1 is LNHNV and CDR2 YYDKDF (reference sequence). Written as DNA, the CDR3 is TGTGCCACCAGCACCCCCCAGGAACTCGAAGAGACCCAGTACTTC. Translation gives CATSTPQELEETQYF.

The chain employs TRBV7-9 and TRBJ2-5, with a weak D call TRBD2 (5 bases). The tail of the sequence fits TRBJ2-1 better, so the J call may be wrong. Per germline, CDR1 SEHNR and CDR2 FQNEAQ (reference sequence). The CDR3 is 15 residues long. CDR3 nucleotide sequence: TGTGCCAGCAGCCCCCGGCTTAGCGTGAGTCTTGAGCAGTTCTTC. As protein: CASSPRLSVSLEQFF.

This clonotype occurred a few times. This chain joins TRBV10-3 and TRBJ2-3; D is perhaps TRBD1 (6 bases). CDR1 ENHRY and CDR2 SYGVKD come from the germline V gene. Trimming took 7 bases from V and 0 from J, leaving 17 bases between them. This CDR3 has 16 amino acids. This CDR3 reads CAINQALGGSTDTQYF. Written as DNA, the CDR3 is TGTGCCATCAATCAAGCCCTTGGGGGCAGCACAGATACGCAGTATTTT.

This clonotype has just a few counts. The chain couples TRBV12-3 or TRBV12-4 to TRBJ2-2, with TRBD2 matching over 12 bases. This CDR3 comprises 16 residues. Trimming cost V 5 bases and J 5 bases; bases outside gene matches: 6. CDR3 DNA sequence: TGTGCCAGCAGTCTATCTAGCGGGAGGGGGACCGGGGAGCTGTTTTTT. Its translation is CASSLSSGRGTGELFF.

This clonotype was picked up many times. The chain couples TRBV2 to TRBJ2-1, with TRBD1 matching over 7 bases. The CDR3 consists of 14 residues. CDR1 and CDR2 from the germline V gene are SNHLY and FYNNEI. Trimming cost V 7 bases and J 3 bases; bases outside gene matches: 6. The CDR3 sequence: CASTHRGGYNEQFF. The CDR3, as DNA: TGTGCCAGCACCCACAGGGGTGGCTACAATGAGCAGTTCTTC.

This clonotype came up a few times. The chain uses TRBV7-9 and TRBJ1-2; D may be TRBD1 (5 bases). Trimming took off 0 bases at V and 7 bases at J, with 12 bases between the two ends. Germline-derived CDR1 and CDR2 are SEHNR and FQNEAQ (reference sequence). The CDR3 covers 14 residues. The CDR3 spells CASSLAVDSGGYTF. The CDR3 DNA is TGTGCCAGCAGCTTAGCCGTCGACAGCGGTGGCTACACCTTC.

This clonotype was seen a handful of times. The chain has TRBV24-1 and TRBJ1-4; 8 bases map to TRBD1. The germline gives CDR1 KGHDR, CDR2 SFDVKD. V shed 4 bases, J shed 7 bases, and the junction held 10 bases outside the gene matches. CDR3 length: 16 amino acids. This chain's CDR3 is CATSETPGTGIEKLFF. Here the CDR3 DNA reads TGTGCCACCAGTGAAACCCCCGGGACAGGAATTGAAAAACTGTTTTTT.

Comment on this clonotype: Compared with germline, one end of the junction differs, possibly owing to a read error. This chain connects TRBV12-3 or TRBV12-4 to TRBJ2-7; a weak D match, TRBD2 (7 bases). This CDR3 has 13 residues. CDR3 DNA sequence: TGTGCCAGCAGTTTAGCGGGGGCTAGCGGACAAATCTTC. Translated, it gives CASSLAGASGQIF.

This clonotype was observed many times. CDR3 residues: CSVEWAGTRDTQYF. For the CDR3, the DNA is TGCAGCGTTGAGTGGGCAGGGACTAGGGATACGCAGTATTTT. V is TRBV29-1 and J is TRBJ2-3; 8 bases fit TRBD2. Unmatched junction bases numbered 8, after V lost 3 bases and J lost 6 bases. Germline V gene lookup returns CDR1 SQVTM and CDR2 ANQGSEA. The length of the CDR3 is 14 residues.

This clonotype was seen ten or more times. The DNA of the CDR3 is TGTGCCAGCAGCTTAAGAGCGAACACTGAAGCTTTCTTT. Protein: CASSLRANTEAFF. The rearrangement links TRBV7-2 to TRBJ1-1, with unresolved D. Per the germline V gene, CDR1 is SGHTA and CDR2 is FQGNSA. The CDR3 sequence is 13 residues long. Trimming pared 2 bases from V and 1 base from J, leaving 5 bases between.

The chain carries TRBV5-1 and TRBJ1-4; no clear D. V dropped 0 bases and J dropped 0 bases, with 9 bases sitting between them. Germline CDR1 SGHRS, CDR2 YFSETQ. The CDR3 contains 16 residues. Here the CDR3 DNA reads TGCGCCAGCAGCTTGGGCAGCACTGCAACTAATGAAAAACTGTTTTTT. Translating gives CASSLGSTATNEKLFF.

The V gene is TRBV10-3, the J gene TRBJ2-3, with D possibly being TRBD2 (5 bases). In germline, CDR1 is ENHRY, CDR2 SYGVKD. The CDR3 extends over 14 amino acids. V gave up 7 bases and J gave up 2 bases, with 13 bases separating them. CDR3 DNA: TGTGCCATCAATGATGAGCGGATCACAGATACGCAGTATTTT. Translated, it gives CAINDERITDTQYF.

This clonotype was detected only a few times. The chain joins TRBV6-6 to TRBJ1-2; 8 bases are a match to TRBD1. The ends lost 5 bases at V and 3 bases at J; junction bases unmatched: 2. This CDR3 contains 13 residues. Germline assignment: CDR1 MNHNY and CDR2 SVGAGI (reference sequence). The CDR3 sequence is CASSGTGHYGYTF. The CDR3 DNA is TGTGCCAGCAGTGGGACAGGCCACTATGGCTACACCTTC.

The J gene is TRBJ2-6, the V gene TRBV7-2, with D tentatively TRBD1 (5 bases). The CDR3 sequence is 16 residues long. Germline values: CDR1 SGHTA, CDR2 FQGNSA. V was cut by 2 bases and J by 2 bases, with 10 bases left in between. The CDR3 region is CASSLRTSPGANVLTF. The CDR3 DNA reads TGTGCCAGCAGCTTAAGGACAAGCCCTGGGGCCAACGTCCTGACTTTC.

This clonotype was detected only a few times. The chain has TRBV19 and TRBJ2-5, with unresolved D. Germline lookup yields CDR1 LNHDA and CDR2 SQIVND (reference sequence). V shed 3 bases and J shed 5 bases, with 13 bases lying between them. CDR3 length: 14 residues. This CDR3 is CASSIGSSTETQYF. Here the CDR3 DNA reads TGTGCCAGTAGTATCGGGTCAAGCACGGAGACCCAGTACTTC.

The chain combines TRBV29-1 with TRBJ2-5; 11 nucleotides match TRBD2. V lost 4 bases to trimming and J lost 4 bases; unmatched junction nucleotides: 5. Germline CDR1 SQVTM, CDR2 ANQGSEA. The CDR3 sequence is 14 residues long. CDR3 DNA sequence: TGCAGCGTTGTTCTAGCGGGAGGCGTAGAGACCCAGTACTTC. Protein product: CSVVLAGGVETQYF. The full variable domain, with the rest looked up from reference TRBV29-1 and TRBJ2-5, is SAVISQKPSRDICQRGTSLTIQCQVDSQVTMMFWYRQQPGQSLTLIATANQGSEATYESGFVIDKFPISRPNLTFSTLTVSNMSPEDSSIYLCSVVLAGGVETQYFGPGTRLLVL.

This clonotype came up many times. The chain couples TRBV15 to TRBJ2-5, with TRBD1 matching 9 bases. CDR3 length equals 15 residues. Losses at the gene ends were 0 bases for V and 3 bases for J; bases not matched to a gene: 2. Looked up from germline, CDR1 is LNHNV and CDR2 is YYDKDF (reference sequence). The CDR3 sequence is CATSRDRTGEETQYF. Written as DNA, the CDR3 is TGTGCCACCAGCAGAGATCGGACAGGGGAAGAGACCCAGTACTTC.